These 10 T cell receptor beta chains were sequenced from one sample in a study of blood T cells in healthy people across ages. A sample-barcoded 5' primer and a J-beta primer mix were used in a second PCR of roughly 7 to 11 cycles. TCRdb itself ran the 5' RACE reads through MiXCR, one entry per CDR3 protein. The data contain 780,000 or so distinct CDR3 sequences, about 53% of them singletons. Sample: blood. The origin of the receptors is an elderly man in good health.

The V gene is TRBV20-1, the J gene TRBJ1-1, with D maybe TRBD1 (5 bases). Germline-derived CDR1 and CDR2 are DFQATT and SNEGSKA (reference sequence). This CDR3 contains 13 residues. With 2 bases removed from V and 3 bases from J, the gap between germline ends came to 10 bases. CDR3 DNA: TGCAGTGCTAGACAGGGCTGGGACACTGAAGCTTTCTTT. Protein: CSARQGWDTEAFF.

This chain joins TRBV4-1 and TRBJ1-6, with D uncertain. The CDR3 spans 15 residues. Germline values: CDR1 MGHRA, CDR2 YSYEKL. The V end was cut by 0 bases, the J end by 7 bases, with 10 bases between. As DNA, the CDR3 is TGCGCCAGCAGCCAAGATCGTAGCCTAAATTCACCCCTCCACTTT. Its protein is CASSQDRSLNSPLHF.

J is TRBJ2-2 and V is TRBV10-3, with 9 bases that match TRBD1. Trimming took 1 base from V and 1 from J; bases not matched to a gene: 10. CDR1 is ENHRY and CDR2 is SYGVKD in the germline V gene. The CDR3 is made up of 19 amino acids. The CDR3 region is CAISELLNWDRVNTGELFF. In nucleotides, the CDR3 is TGTGCCATCAGTGAGTTGCTGAACTGGGACAGGGTGAACACCGGGGAGCTGTTTTTT.

V gene TRBV7-9 combines with J gene TRBJ2-1, with 12 positions matching TRBD1. Germline V gene lookup returns CDR1 SEHNR and CDR2 FQNEAQ (reference sequence). Losses at the gene ends were 5 bases for V and 7 bases for J; bases not matched to a gene: 9. The CDR3 is 16 residues long. CDR3 nucleotides: TGTGCCAGCAGCAACCCGGGACAGGGGGCTAAGAATGAGCAGTTCTTC. It specifies CASSNPGQGAKNEQFF.

This chain connects TRBV12-3 or TRBV12-4 to TRBJ2-5; no clear D. The V end lost 3 bases, the J end lost 11 bases, and 13 bases lay between the germline ends. This CDR3 has 12 amino acids. The CDR3 sequence: CASSFRMAGQYF. The CDR3 region has the DNA TGTGCCAGCAGTTTTCGGATGGCTGGGCAGTACTTC.

This clonotype appeared once. The rearrangement joins TRBV7-9 to TRBJ2-1; tentative D call: TRBD2 (7 bases). This CDR3 is 15 amino acids long. In germline, CDR1 is SEHNR, CDR2 FQNEAQ (reference sequence). The ends were cut back, 9 bases at V and 0 bases at J, with 15 bases in the middle. The CDR3 nucleotides are TGTGCCAGTAACGAGGGGGGGAGCTCCTACAATGAGCAGTTCTTC. Protein: CASNEGGSSYNEQFF.

The chain couples TRBV7-9 to TRBJ2-1, with TRBD2 matching over 8 bases. Unmatched junction bases numbered 8, after V lost 5 bases and J lost 5 bases. CDR1 and CDR2 (germline): SEHNR, FQNEAQ (reference sequence). The CDR3 is made up of 15 amino acids. Here the CDR3 reads CASSLVVAGNNEQFF. CDR3 sequence (DNA): TGTGCCAGCAGCCTTGTGGTAGCGGGAAACAATGAGCAGTTCTTC. Full variable domain (remainder filled in from reference TRBV7-9 and TRBJ2-1): DTGVSQNPRHKITKRGQNVTFRCDPISEHNRLYWYRQTLGQGPEFLTYFQNEAQLEKSRLLSDRFSAERPKGSFSTLEIQRTEQGDSAMYLCASSLVVAGNNEQFFGPGTRLTVL.

This chain links TRBV5-1 with TRBJ2-1; D gene ambiguous. Germline V lookup: CDR1 SGHRS, CDR2 YFSETQ. V was shortened by 0 bases and J by 8 bases, with 18 bases between the two germline ends. The CDR3 has 16 residues. CDR3 loop: CASSLAKVPPPDEQFF. The CDR3 coding sequence is TGCGCCAGCAGCTTGGCCAAGGTCCCCCCCCCGGATGAGCAGTTCTTC.

On this clonotype itself: With a much larger clone just one base away, this may be a read error. V is TRBV20-1 and J is TRBJ2-1, with 12 bases matching TRBD2. The J call may be faulty, since TRBJ2-7 better matches the DNA end. Germline lookup yields CDR1 DFQATT and CDR2 SNEGSKA (reference sequence). The CDR3 length is 16 residues. CDR3 sequence: CSARKPGLAGYNEQYF. The CDR3, as DNA: TGCAGTGCTAGGAAGCCGGGACTAGCGGGTTACAATGAGCAGTACTTC.

This clonotype showed up just a few times. The chain is built from TRBV7-6 and TRBJ2-4, with D uncertain. This CDR3 has 16 amino acids. Germline CDR1 reads SGHVS; CDR2 reads FNYEAQ. Trimming shortened V by 4 bases and J by 0 bases, and 13 bases separated the two germline ends. CDR3 sequence: CASSSLPGLAKNIQYF. CDR3 DNA: TGTGCCAGCAGCTCTCTTCCGGGCCTAGCCAAAAACATTCAGTACTTC. Full variable domain (rest looked up from reference TRBV7-6 and TRBJ2-4): GAGVSQSPRYKVTKRGQDVALRCDPISGHVSLYWYRQALGQGPEFLTYFNYEAQQDKSGLPNDRFSAERPEGSISTLTIQRTEQRDSAMYRCASSSLPGLAKNIQYFGAGTRLSVL.